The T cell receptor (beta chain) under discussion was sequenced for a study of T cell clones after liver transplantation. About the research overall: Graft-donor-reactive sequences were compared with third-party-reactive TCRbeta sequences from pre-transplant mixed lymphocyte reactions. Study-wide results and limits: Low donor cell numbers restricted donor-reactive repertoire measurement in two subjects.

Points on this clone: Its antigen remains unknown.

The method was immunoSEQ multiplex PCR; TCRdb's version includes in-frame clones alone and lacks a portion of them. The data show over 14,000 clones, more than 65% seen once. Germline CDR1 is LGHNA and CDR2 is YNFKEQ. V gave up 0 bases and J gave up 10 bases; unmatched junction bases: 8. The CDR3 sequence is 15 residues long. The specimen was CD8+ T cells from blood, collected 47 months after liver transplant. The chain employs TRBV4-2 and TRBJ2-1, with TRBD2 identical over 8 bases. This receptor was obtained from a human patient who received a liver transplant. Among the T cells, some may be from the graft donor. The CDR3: CASSQERFGRVEQFF. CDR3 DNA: TGTGCCAGCAGCCAAGAACGGTTCGGGAGGGTGGAGCAGTTCTTC.